Below are 21 T cell receptor beta chains sequenced from a single sample in a study of blood T cells in healthy people across ages. A second PCR, run for roughly 7 to 11 cycles, used a sample-barcoded 5' primer plus a J-beta primer mix. TCRdb independently ran MiXCR on the 5' RACE reads; one entry per CDR3 protein. This table holds about 1.8 million distinct CDR3 sequences, about 50% found once. Sequencing used blood. These receptors all stem from a woman aged 40 to 50 in good health.

This clonotype was seen more than once but under ten times. The chain recombines TRBV28 with TRBJ2-7, with TRBD1 as a possible D gene (6 bases). The V and J ends lost 6 bases and 1 base respectively, with 10 bases between them. CDR3 length equals 13 residues. The germline V gene encodes CDR1 MDHEN and CDR2 SYDVKM. This CDR3 is CASRPQGSYEQYF. The CDR3, as DNA: TGTGCCAGCAGACCGCAGGGGTCCTACGAGCAGTACTTC.

This clonotype was counted only a few times. This rearrangement joins TRBV28 to TRBJ2-7; TRBD2 agrees at 7 bases. The junction had 20 bases not matched to a gene; V was cut back by 11 bases and J by 4 bases. This CDR3 region has 16 residues. Germline CDR1 MDHEN, CDR2 SYDVKM. In DNA, the CDR3 is TGTGCCTCCAGAACCGATGGAGCGGGGTCGCCTTACGAGCAGTACTTC. Encoded protein: CASRTDGAGSPYEQYF.

The chain employs TRBV6-6 and TRBJ2-5, with 11 bases matching TRBD2. Germline V gene sequence: CDR1 MNHNY, CDR2 SVGAGI (reference sequence). The CDR3 consists of 13 residues. J gave up 11 bases and V 5 bases, and 7 bases lay outside the gene matches. The CDR3 region has the DNA TGTGCCAGCAGTGGACTAGCGGGTAATGAGCAGTACTTC. Translating gives CASSGLAGNEQYF.

This chain uses TRBV5-1 with TRBJ2-2, with 9 nucleotides matching TRBD1. The CDR3 has 16 residues. From germline, CDR1 is SGHRS and CDR2 YFSETQ. Losses at the gene ends were 4 bases for V and 4 bases for J; bases not matched to a gene: 8. As DNA, the CDR3 is TGCGCCAGCAGCCCGGGACAGGGCGATCTCACCGGGGAGCTGTTTTTT. Residues: CASSPGQGDLTGELFF.

This clonotype was seen a single time. J is TRBJ2-3 and V is TRBV9; D may be TRBD1 or TRBD2 (5 bases each). CDR1 SGDLS and CDR2 YYNGEE come from the germline V gene. V lost 1 base, J lost 3 bases, and 9 bases lay in between. This CDR3 is built from 14 residues. The CDR3 protein is CASSVNGGTDTQYF. The CDR3 coding sequence is TGTGCCAGCAGCGTAAATGGGGGAACAGATACGCAGTATTTT. The full variable domain, completed using reference TRBV9 and TRBJ2-3, is DSGVTQTPKHLITATGQRVTLRCSPRSGDLSVYWYQQSLDQGLQFLIQYYNGEERAKGNILERFSAQQFPDLHSELNLSSLELGDSALYFCASSVNGGTDTQYFGPGTRLTVL.

The rearrangement links TRBV6-2 or TRBV6-3 to TRBJ2-1; 8 bases are a match to TRBD2. Germline lookup yields CDR1 MNHEY and CDR2 SVGEGT. Trimming cost V 3 bases and J 2 bases; bases outside gene matches: 6. The CDR3 is 16 residues long. CDR3 protein: CASSYKRGPTYNEQFF. The CDR3 DNA reads TGTGCCAGCAGTTATAAGCGGGGGCCTACCTACAATGAGCAGTTCTTC.

This clonotype was observed a handful of times. The chain uses TRBV4-3 and TRBJ1-2, with 8 bases lining up with TRBD1. The CDR3 extends over 16 amino acids. CDR1 and CDR2 (germline): LGHNA, YSLEER. V gave up 4 bases and J gave up 4 bases; unmatched junction bases: 11. The CDR3 DNA is TGCGCCAGCAGCCTACACAGGGGGGGACTGACCTATGGCTACACCTTC. It encodes CASSLHRGGLTYGYTF.

This clonotype was detected ten times or more. The chain combines TRBV6-5 with TRBJ2-5; 8 nucleotides align to TRBD1. Losses at the gene ends were 2 bases for V and 5 bases for J; bases not matched to a gene: 7. Germline V CDR1 and CDR2: MNHEY, SVGAGI. The CDR3 loop spans 15 amino acids. In nucleotides, the CDR3 is TGTGCCAGCAGTTACACACAGGGGGTTGGGGAGACCCAGTACTTC. Its translation: CASSYTQGVGETQYF.

J is TRBJ2-5 and V is TRBV25-1; 8 positions agree with TRBD2. Germline V CDR1 and CDR2: MGHDK, SYGVNS. The CDR3 covers 14 residues. V lost 3 bases, J lost 5 bases, and 5 bases stayed unmatched. CDR3 region: CASSEAGGGETQYF. The CDR3 bases are TGTGCCAGCAGTGAGGCGGGGGGCGGGGAGACCCAGTACTTC.

This chain uses TRBV20-1 with TRBJ1-2; no definite D call. Trimming removed 0 bases at V and 2 bases at J, with 7 bases between. Germline lookup yields CDR1 DFQATT and CDR2 SNEGSKA (reference sequence). There are 13 residues in the CDR3. The CDR3 loop reads CSARDKRNYGYTF. The CDR3 region has the DNA TGCAGTGCTAGAGATAAGAGAAACTATGGCTACACCTTC.

This clonotype was observed a handful of times. The V gene is TRBV20-1, the J gene TRBJ2-1; 11 nucleotides align to TRBD2. Trimming removed 1 base from V and 4 bases from J; junction bases left unmatched: 9. CDR3 size: 17 residues. Looked up from germline, CDR1 is DFQATT and CDR2 is SNEGSKA (reference sequence). CDR3 sequence: CSARGSSSGGRYNEQFF. In DNA, the CDR3 is TGCAGTGCTAGAGGGTCATCTAGCGGGGGGCGGTACAATGAGCAGTTCTTC.

The chain links TRBV5-1 to TRBJ2-5; 9 bases are a match to TRBD1. V dropped 4 bases and J dropped 4; count of bases not matched to a gene: 11. The CDR3 spans 16 residues. The V gene's germline CDR1 is SGHRS and CDR2 YFSETQ. The DNA for the CDR3 is TGCGCCAGCAGCAGAGAGGGACAGGGAGTAGGAGAGACCCAGTACTTC. Translating gives CASSREGQGVGETQYF.

This clonotype was seen just once. V is TRBV2 and J is TRBJ2-1, with 8 bases fitting TRBD1. Germline CDR1 and CDR2: SNHLY and FYNNEI. The CDR3 contains 13 residues. V shed 4 bases, J shed 15 bases, and the junction held 11 bases outside the gene matches. For the CDR3, the DNA is TGTGCCAGCAGTGCCCGGACAGGGAGAGTTGGGTTCTTC. Translation: CASSARTGRVGFF.

This rearrangement joins TRBV29-1 to TRBJ2-5; TRBD1 is a possible D gene (6 bases). This CDR3 is 13 amino acids long. V lost 5 bases to trimming and J lost 3 bases, with 13 bases between them. Germline values: CDR1 SQVTM, CDR2 ANQGSEA. The CDR3 loop reads CSVSGQTEETQYF. The CDR3 region has the DNA TGCAGCGTTAGCGGACAGACCGAAGAGACCCAGTACTTC.

This clonotype was recorded many times. The J gene is TRBJ2-3, the V gene TRBV18; D gene unclear. The CDR3 sequence is 11 residues long. Trimming took 8 bases from V and 6 from J, leaving 9 bases between them. CDR1 and CDR2 (germline): KGHSH, LQKENI. CDR3 protein: CASSPRDTQYF. The CDR3 DNA follows: TGTGCCAGCAGCCCCCGGGATACGCAGTATTTT.

This clonotype was counted a few times. The J gene is TRBJ2-5, the V gene TRBV10-3; 7 nucleotides align to TRBD2. Trimming cost V 2 bases and J 4 bases; bases outside gene matches: 4. The length of the CDR3 is 14 residues. Germline lookup yields CDR1 ENHRY and CDR2 SYGVKD. In nucleotides, the CDR3 is TGTGCCATCAGTGAGGGGACTACCACAGAGACCCAGTACTTC. It encodes CAISEGTTTETQYF.

The chain links TRBV5-4 to TRBJ1-1, with 7 nucleotides matching TRBD1. The J segment lost 8 bases and the V segment lost 3 bases, leaving 7 bases of the junction unmatched. CDR1 SGHNT and CDR2 YYREEE come from the germline V gene (reference sequence). The length of the CDR3 is 13 residues. The CDR3 region is CASSSDRLEEAFF. CDR3 coding DNA: TGTGCCAGCAGCTCGGACAGGCTAGAGGAAGCTTTCTTT.

The rearrangement links TRBV7-2 to TRBJ2-4, with 7 bases lining up with TRBD1. Germline V gene sequence: CDR1 SGHTA, CDR2 FQGNSA. V shed 3 bases, J shed 0 bases, and the junction held 2 bases outside the gene matches. CDR3 length equals 15 residues. The CDR3 DNA follows: TGTGCCAGCAGCTTTGGACAGGTAGCCAAAAACATTCAGTACTTC. Translation: CASSFGQVAKNIQYF. The entire variable domain, with the rest obtained from reference TRBV7-2 and TRBJ2-4, is as follows: GAGVSQSPSNKVTEKGKDVELRCDPISGHTALYWYRQSLGQGLEFLIYFQGNSAPDKSGLPSDRFSAERTGGSVSTLTIQRTQQEDSAVYLCASSFGQVAKNIQYFGAGTRLSVL.

This rearrangement joins TRBV20-1 to TRBJ2-5, with TRBD1 matching over 8 bases. Looked up from germline, CDR1 is DFQATT and CDR2 is SNEGSKA (reference sequence). This CDR3 region has 15 residues. The V segment lost 6 bases and the J segment 2 bases; nucleotides outside the gene matches: 11. In DNA, the CDR3 is TGCAGTGCGGAATATGGGACAGGCCCTCAAGAGACCCAGTACTTC. Translating it yields CSAEYGTGPQETQYF.

This clonotype showed up just a few times. This chain uses TRBV6-1 with TRBJ2-7; weak D call: TRBD2 (6 bases). V was clipped by 7 bases and J by 5 bases, with 18 bases between them. The CDR3 totals 14 residues. Germline V gene sequence: CDR1 MNHNS, CDR2 SASEGT. CDR3 sequence (DNA): TGTGCCAGCATCTGGGACTTCCCCATGGACGAGCAGTACTTC. It translates to CASIWDFPMDEQYF.

V gene TRBV28 combines with J gene TRBJ1-2, with TRBD1 matching 9 bases. CDR1 is MDHEN and CDR2 is SYDVKM in the germline V gene. V was pared by 8 bases and J by 3 bases, with 10 bases of the junction left unmatched. The CDR3 length is 15 residues. The CDR3 spells CASALGDREYYGYTF. The CDR3 nucleotides are TGTGCCAGCGCCTTGGGGGACAGGGAGTACTATGGCTACACCTTC.